Following are 4 T cell receptor beta chains from one sample sequenced in a study of CD8+ T cells in alopecia areata. Treatment indicated: oral pan-JAK inhibitor, 5-10 mg twice daily. Patients with alopecia areata provided lesional scalp punch biopsies as well as peripheral blood. Reverse transcribed after extraction, RNA yielded cDNA as the sequencing template. Assay used: immunoSEQ multiplex PCR; TCRdb lists only in-frame clones, some missing. The sample has approximately 4,300 clones; 69% are singletons. This sample comprised skin, obtained at week 24, from a patient treated with tofacitinib. Receptor source: a human donor with alopecia areata.

This sequence joins TRBV11-1 and TRBJ2-4; TRBD2 is a possible D gene (5 bases). CDR3 size: 13 residues. The germline CDR1 and CDR2 sequences are SGHAT and FQDESV (reference sequence). V lost 3 bases, J lost 6 bases, and 9 bases lay in between. CDR3 amino acids: CASSFTEGNIQYF. The DNA of the CDR3 is TGTGCCAGCAGCTTTACCGAGGGAAACATTCAGTACTTC.

The rearrangement joins TRBV7-2 to TRBJ2-1, with TRBD2 as a possible D gene (5 bases). Trimming removed 5 bases at V and 8 bases at J, with 13 bases between. The CDR3 spans 13 residues. Germline V gives CDR1 SGHTA, CDR2 FQGNSA. As DNA, the CDR3 is TGTGCCAGCAGCCTCCGATATAGCGATGAGCAGTTCTTC. It encodes CASSLRYSDEQFF.

This sequence joins TRBV2 and TRBJ2-1, with 7 bases identical to TRBD1. Germline V gives CDR1 SNHLY, CDR2 FYNNEI. The CDR3 spans 14 residues. Trimming took 2 bases from V and 14 from J; bases not matched to a gene: 12. CDR3 sequence reads: CASSERGPGGWEFF. The CDR3 nucleotides read TGTGCCAGCAGTGAAAGGGGGCCTGGGGGCTGGGAGTTCTTC.

This rearrangement joins TRBV6-1 to TRBJ2-7; D may match TRBD1 or TRBD2 (5 bases each). Trimming cost V 0 bases and J 0 bases, with 12 bases left between them. The CDR3 runs to 16 residues. The V gene's germline CDR1 is MNHNS and CDR2 SASEGT. CDR3 loop: CASSEAQGTSSYEQYF. The CDR3 DNA sequence: TGTGCCAGCAGTGAAGCCCAAGGGACCTCCTCCTACGAGCAGTACTTC.